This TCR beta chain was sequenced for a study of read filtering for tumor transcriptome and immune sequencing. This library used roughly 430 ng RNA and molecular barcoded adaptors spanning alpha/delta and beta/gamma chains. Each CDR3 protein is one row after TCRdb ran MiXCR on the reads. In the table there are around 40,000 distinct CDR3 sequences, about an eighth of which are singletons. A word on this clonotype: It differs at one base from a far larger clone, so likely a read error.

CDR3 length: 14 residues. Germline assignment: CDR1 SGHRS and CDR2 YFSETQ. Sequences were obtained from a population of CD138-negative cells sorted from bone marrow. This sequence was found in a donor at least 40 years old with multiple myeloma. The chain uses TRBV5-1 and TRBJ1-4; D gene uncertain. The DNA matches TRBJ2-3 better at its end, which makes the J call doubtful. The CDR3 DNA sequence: TGCGCCAGCAGCTTGGTGGGTACTCTGGATACGCAGTATTTT. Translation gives CASSLVGTLDTQYF.